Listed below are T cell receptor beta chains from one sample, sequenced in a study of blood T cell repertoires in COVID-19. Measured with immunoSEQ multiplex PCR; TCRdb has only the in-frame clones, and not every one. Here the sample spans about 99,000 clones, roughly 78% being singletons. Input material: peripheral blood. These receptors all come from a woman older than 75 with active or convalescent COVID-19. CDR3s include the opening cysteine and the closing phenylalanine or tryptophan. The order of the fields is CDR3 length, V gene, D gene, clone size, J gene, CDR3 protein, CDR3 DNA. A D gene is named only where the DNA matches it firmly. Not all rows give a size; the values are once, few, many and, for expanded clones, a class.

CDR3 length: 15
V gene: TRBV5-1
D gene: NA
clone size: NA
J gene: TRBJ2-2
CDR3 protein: CASSFGTLAAGELFF
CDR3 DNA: TGTGCCAGCAGCTTCGGGACTTTAGCGGCCGGGGAGCTGTTTTTT

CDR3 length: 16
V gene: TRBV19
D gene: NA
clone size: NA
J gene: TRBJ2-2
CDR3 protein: CASSLSVGGYTGELFF
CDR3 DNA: TGTGCCAGTAGTCTCAGTGTAGGGGGATACACCGGGGAGCTGTTTTTT

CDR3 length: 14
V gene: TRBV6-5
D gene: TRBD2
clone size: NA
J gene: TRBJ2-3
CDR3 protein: CASSLRREGHTQYF
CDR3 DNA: TGTGCCAGCAGCCTACGTCGGGAGGGCCATACGCAGTATTTT

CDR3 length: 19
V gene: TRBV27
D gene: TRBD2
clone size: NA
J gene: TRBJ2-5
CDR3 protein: CASSHLGLAGGRAQETQYF
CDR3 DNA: TGTGCCAGCAGTCACCTAGGACTAGCGGGAGGAAGGGCCCAAGAGACCCAGTACTTC

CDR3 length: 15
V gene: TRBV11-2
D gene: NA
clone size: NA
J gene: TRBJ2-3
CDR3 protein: CASSLVGGTTDTQYF
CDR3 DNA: TGTGCCAGCAGCTTAGTAGGCGGGACCACAGATACGCAGTATTTT

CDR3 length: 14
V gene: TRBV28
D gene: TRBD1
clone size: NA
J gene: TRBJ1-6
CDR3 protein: CASRAGTGNSPLHF
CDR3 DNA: TGTGCCAGCAGAGCCGGGACAGGGAATTCACCCCTCCACTTT

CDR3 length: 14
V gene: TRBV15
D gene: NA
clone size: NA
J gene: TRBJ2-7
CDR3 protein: CATSREGGSYEQYF
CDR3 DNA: TGTGCCACCAGCAGAGAAGGAGGCTCCTACGAGCAGTACTTC

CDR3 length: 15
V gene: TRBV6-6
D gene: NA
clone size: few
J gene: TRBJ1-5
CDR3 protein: CASSSSRVVVQPQHF
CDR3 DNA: NA

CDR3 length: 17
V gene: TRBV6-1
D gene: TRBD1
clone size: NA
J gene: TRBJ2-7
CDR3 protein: CASSGRGLGTGVYEQYF
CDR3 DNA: TGTGCCAGCAGTGGCCGAGGCCTGGGGACAGGGGTCTACGAGCAGTACTTC

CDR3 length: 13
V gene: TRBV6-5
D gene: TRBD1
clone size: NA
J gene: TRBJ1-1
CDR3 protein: CASYQGVNTEAFF
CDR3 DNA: TGTGCCAGCTACCAGGGGGTGAACACTGAAGCTTTCTTT

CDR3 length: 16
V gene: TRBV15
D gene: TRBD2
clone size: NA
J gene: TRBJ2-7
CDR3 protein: CATSTHRTSGSDEQYF
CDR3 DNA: TGTGCCACCAGCACCCATAGGACTAGCGGGAGCGACGAGCAGTACTTC

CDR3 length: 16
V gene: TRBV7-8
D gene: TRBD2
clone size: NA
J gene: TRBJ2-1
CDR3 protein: CASSARGGTSGTEQFF
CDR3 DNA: TGTGCCAGCAGCGCCCGGGGGGGGACTAGCGGGACTGAGCAGTTCTTC

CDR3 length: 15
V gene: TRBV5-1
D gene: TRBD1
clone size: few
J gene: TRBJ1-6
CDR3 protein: CASSLLGQGSSPLHF
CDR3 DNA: TGCGCCAGCAGCTTATTAGGACAGGGAAGTTCACCCCTCCACTTT

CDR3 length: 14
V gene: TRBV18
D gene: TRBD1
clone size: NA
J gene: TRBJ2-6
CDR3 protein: CASSTGVGANVLTF
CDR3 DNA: TGTGCCAGCTCTACAGGGGTAGGGGCCAACGTCCTGACTTTC

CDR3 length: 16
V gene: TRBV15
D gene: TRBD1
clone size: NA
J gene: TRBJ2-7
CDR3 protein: CATSRGAGTGAYEQYF
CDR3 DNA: TGTGCCACCAGCAGAGGGGCGGGGACAGGGGCCTACGAGCAGTACTTC

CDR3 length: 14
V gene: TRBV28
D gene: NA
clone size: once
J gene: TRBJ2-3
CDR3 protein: CASSFRGYTDTQYF
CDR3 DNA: TGTGCCAGCAGTTTTAGGGGTTATACAGATACGCAGTATTTT

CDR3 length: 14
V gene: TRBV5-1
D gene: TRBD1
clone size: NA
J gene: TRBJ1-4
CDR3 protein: CASSPDRVREKLFF
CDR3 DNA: TGCGCCAGCAGTCCGGACAGGGTTAGGGAAAAACTGTTTTTT

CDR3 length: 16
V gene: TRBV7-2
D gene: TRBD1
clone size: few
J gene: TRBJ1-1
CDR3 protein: CASSPGSGTGGPEAFF
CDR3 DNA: TGTGCCAGCAGCCCCGGATCCGGGACAGGGGGCCCCGAAGCTTTCTTT

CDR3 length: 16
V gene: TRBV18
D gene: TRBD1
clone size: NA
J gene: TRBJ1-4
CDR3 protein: CASSRTRTGGGEKLFF
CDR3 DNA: TGTGCCAGCTCACGAACGCGGACAGGGGGAGGTGAAAAACTGTTTTTT

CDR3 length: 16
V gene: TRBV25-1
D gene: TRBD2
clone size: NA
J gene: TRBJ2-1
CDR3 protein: CASSEYGRESINEQFF
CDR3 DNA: TGTGCCAGCAGTGAATATGGGCGGGAGTCCATCAATGAGCAGTTCTTC

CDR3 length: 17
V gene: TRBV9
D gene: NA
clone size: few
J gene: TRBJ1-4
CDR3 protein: CASSATPNTGTNEKLFF
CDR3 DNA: TGTGCCAGCAGCGCAACCCCAAATACCGGGACTAATGAAAAACTGTTTTTT

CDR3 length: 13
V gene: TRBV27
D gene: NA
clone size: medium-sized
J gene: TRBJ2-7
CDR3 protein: CASSTRNPYEQYF
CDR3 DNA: TGTGCCAGCAGTACGAGAAACCCCTACGAGCAGTACTTC

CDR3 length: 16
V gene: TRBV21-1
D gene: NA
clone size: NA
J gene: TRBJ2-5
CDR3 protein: CASSKSPPKRGETQYF
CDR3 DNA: TGTGCCAGCAGCAAAAGCCCCCCAAAGCGGGGTGAGACCCAGTACTTC

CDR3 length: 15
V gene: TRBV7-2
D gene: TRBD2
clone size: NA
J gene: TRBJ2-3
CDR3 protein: CASSPQTSSTDTQYF
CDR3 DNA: TGTGCCAGCAGCCCCCAGACTAGCTCCACAGATACGCAGTATTTT

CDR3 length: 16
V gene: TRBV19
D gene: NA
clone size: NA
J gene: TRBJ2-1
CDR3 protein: CASTMQSALRGNEQFF
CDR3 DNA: TGTGCCAGTACTATGCAGAGTGCCTTAAGGGGGAATGAGCAGTTCTTC

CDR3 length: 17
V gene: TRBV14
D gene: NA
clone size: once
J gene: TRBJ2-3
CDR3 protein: CASSQFTTPDSADTQYF
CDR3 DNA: TGTGCCAGCAGCCAATTTACTACCCCCGACTCTGCAGATACGCAGTATTTT

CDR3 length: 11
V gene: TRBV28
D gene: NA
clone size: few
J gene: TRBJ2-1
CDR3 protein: CASSSYNEQFF
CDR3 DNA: TGTGCCAGCAGTTCTTACAATGAGCAGTTCTTC

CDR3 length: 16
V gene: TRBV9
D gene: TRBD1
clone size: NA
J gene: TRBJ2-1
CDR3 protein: CASSPNDRGSYNEQFF
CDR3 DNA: TGTGCCAGCAGCCCCAACGACAGGGGTTCCTACAATGAGCAGTTCTTC

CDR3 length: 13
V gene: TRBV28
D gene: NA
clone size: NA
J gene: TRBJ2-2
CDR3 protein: CASSWPNTGELFF
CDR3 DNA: TGTGCCAGCAGTTGGCCGAACACCGGGGAGCTGTTTTTT

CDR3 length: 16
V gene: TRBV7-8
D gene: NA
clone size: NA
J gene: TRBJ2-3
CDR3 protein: CASSHPLLGGTDTQYF
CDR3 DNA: TGTGCCAGCAGCCACCCTCTTCTGGGCGGCACAGATACGCAGTATTTT

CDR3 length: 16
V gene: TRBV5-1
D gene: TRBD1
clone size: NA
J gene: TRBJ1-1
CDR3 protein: CASSLRQGARGTEAFF
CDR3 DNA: TGCGCCAGCAGCTTGCGGCAGGGGGCGAGGGGCACTGAAGCTTTCTTT

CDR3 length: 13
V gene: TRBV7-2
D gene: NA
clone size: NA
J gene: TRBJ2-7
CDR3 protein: CASSLVRLYEQYF
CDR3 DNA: TGTGCCAGTAGTCTAGTCAGACTCTACGAGCAGTACTTC

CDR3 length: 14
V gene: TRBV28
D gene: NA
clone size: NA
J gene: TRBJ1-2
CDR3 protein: CASNLDSSNYGYTF
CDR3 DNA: TGTGCCAGCAACTTGGACAGCTCTAACTATGGCTACACCTTC

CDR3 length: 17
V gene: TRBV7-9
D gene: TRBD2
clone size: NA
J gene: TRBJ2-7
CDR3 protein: CASSLGVGGSTPYEQYF
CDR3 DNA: TGTGCCAGCAGCTTAGGGGTCGGGGGGAGTACTCCCTACGAGCAGTACTTC

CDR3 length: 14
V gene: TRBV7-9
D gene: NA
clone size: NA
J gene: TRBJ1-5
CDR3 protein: CASSLGGNNQPQHF
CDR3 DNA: TGTGCCAGCAGCTTGGGAGGTAACAATCAGCCCCAGCATTTT

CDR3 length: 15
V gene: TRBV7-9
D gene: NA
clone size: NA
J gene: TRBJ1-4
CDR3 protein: CASSSYWGGGQKLFF
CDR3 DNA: TGTGCCAGCAGCTCCTACTGGGGGGGTGGACAAAAACTGTTTTTT

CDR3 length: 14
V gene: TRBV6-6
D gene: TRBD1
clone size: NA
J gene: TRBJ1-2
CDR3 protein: CASSYSRDRDGYTF
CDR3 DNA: TGTGCCAGCAGTTACTCCCGGGACAGGGACGGCTACACCTTC

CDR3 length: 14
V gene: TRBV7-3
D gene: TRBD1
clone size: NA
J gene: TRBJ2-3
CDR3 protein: CASSSGQGTDTQYF
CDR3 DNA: TGTGCCAGCAGCTCGGGACAGGGCACAGATACGCAGTATTTT

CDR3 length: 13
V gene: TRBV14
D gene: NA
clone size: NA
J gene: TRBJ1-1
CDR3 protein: CASSPTGFTEAFF
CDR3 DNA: TGTGCCAGCAGTCCTACAGGGTTTACTGAAGCTTTCTTT

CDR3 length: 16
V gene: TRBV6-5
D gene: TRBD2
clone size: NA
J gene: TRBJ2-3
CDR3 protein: CASSYDPAGGPDTQYF
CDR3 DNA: TGTGCCAGCAGTTACGATCCAGCGGGAGGGCCAGATACGCAGTATTTT

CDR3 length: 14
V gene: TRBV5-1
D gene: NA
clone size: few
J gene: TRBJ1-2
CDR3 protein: CASSFDRPFYGYTF
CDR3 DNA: TGTGCCAGCAGCTTCGACAGGCCCTTCTATGGCTACACCTTC

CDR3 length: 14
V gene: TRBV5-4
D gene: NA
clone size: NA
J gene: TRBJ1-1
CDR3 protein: CASSLDSSNTEAFF
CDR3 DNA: TGTGCCAGCAGCTTGGACAGCAGCAACACTGAAGCTTTCTTT

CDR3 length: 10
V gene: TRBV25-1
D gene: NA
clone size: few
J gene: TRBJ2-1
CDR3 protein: CASSDSPKFF
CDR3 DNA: TGTGCCAGCAGTGATAGCCCGAAGTTCTTC

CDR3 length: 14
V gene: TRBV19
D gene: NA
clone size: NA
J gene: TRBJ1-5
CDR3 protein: CASRIQGLNQPQHF
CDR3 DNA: TGTGCCAGTAGGATACAGGGCCTAAATCAGCCCCAGCATTTT

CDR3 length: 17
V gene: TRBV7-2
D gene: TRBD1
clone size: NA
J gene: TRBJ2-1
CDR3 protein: CASSLFVGQGANNEQFF
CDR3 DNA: TGTGCCAGCAGCTTGTTTGTGGGACAGGGGGCAAACAATGAGCAGTTCTTC

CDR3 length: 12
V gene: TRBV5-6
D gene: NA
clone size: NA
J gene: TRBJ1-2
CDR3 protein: CASSLVSDGYTF
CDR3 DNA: TGTGCCAGCAGCTTGGTGTCTGATGGCTACACCTTC

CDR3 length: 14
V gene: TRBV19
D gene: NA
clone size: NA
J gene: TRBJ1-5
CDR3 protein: CASSILGENQPQHF
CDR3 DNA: TGTGCCAGTAGTATCCTTGGGGAGAATCAGCCCCAGCATTTT

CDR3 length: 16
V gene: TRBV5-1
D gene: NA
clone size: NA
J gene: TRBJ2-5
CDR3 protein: CASSLGGTPMWETQYF
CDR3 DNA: TGCGCCAGCAGCTTGGGGGGGACACCAATGTGGGAGACCCAGTACTTC

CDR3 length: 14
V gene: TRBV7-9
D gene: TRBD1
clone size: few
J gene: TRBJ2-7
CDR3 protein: CASGRTGLPYEQYF
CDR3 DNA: TGTGCCAGCGGAAGGACAGGGCTCCCCTACGAGCAGTACTTC

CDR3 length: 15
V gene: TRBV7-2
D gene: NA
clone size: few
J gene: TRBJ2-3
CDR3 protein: CASSLGERITDTQYF
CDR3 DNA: TGTGCCAGCAGCTTAGGTGAGCGGATCACAGATACGCAGTATTTT

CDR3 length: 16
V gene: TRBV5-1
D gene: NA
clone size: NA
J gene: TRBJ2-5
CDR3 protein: CASSRWGQGAQETQYF
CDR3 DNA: TGCGCCAGCAGCCGGTGGGGGCAAGGGGCCCAAGAGACCCAGTACTTC

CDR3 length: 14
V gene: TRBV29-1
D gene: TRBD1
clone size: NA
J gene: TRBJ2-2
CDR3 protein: CSVARTGNTGELFF
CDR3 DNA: TGCAGCGTTGCTCGGACAGGGAACACCGGGGAGCTGTTTTTT

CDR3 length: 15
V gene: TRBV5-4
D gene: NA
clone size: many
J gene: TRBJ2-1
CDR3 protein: CASSSTVRRHNEQFF
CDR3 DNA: TGTGCCAGCAGCTCAACTGTGCGGCGGCACAATGAGCAGTTCTTC

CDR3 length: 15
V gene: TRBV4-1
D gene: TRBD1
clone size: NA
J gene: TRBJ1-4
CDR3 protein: CASSQAQGAFEKLFF
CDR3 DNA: TGCGCCAGCAGCCAAGCTCAGGGGGCCTTTGAAAAACTGTTTTTT

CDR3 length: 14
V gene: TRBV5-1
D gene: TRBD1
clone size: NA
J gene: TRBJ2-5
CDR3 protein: CASSLQGAAETQYF
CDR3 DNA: TGCGCCAGCAGCTTACAGGGGGCCGCGGAGACCCAGTACTTC